The 28 T cell receptor beta chains in this list originate from one sample, sequenced in a study of T cells after yellow fever vaccination. Using its own MiXCR run on the 5' RACE reads, TCRdb lists one record per CDR3 protein. The sample has approximately 450,000 distinct CDR3 sequences; around a sixth are singletons. The material was PBMCs, obtained before the yellow fever booster vaccination. All receptors derive from a man aged 18 to 29 who received the YFV17D yellow fever vaccine.

This CDR3 is CASSQRKDTEAFF. DNA for the CDR3: TGCGCCAGCAGCCAAAGGAAAGACACTGAAGCTTTCTTT. This chain joins TRBV4-1 and TRBJ1-1; D is undetermined. Trimming stripped 2 bases from V and 3 bases from J, with 7 bases between. CDR3 length equals 13 residues. CDR1 is MGHRA, CDR2 YSYEKL, per germline.

There are a few counts of this clonotype. CDR3 residues: CASSFDRLYEQYF. The CDR3 nucleotides read TGTGCCAGCAGTTTTGACAGACTCTACGAGCAGTACTTC. The chain uses TRBV28 and TRBJ2-7; D might be TRBD1 (5 bases). Trimming pared 3 bases from V and 3 bases from J, leaving 9 bases between. This CDR3 has 13 residues. Germline V lookup: CDR1 MDHEN, CDR2 SYDVKM.

The rearrangement uses TRBV6-2 or TRBV6-3 and TRBJ2-7; D perhaps matches TRBD2 (5 bases). The CDR3 sequence is 15 residues long. The V end was cut by 8 bases, the J end by 5 bases, with 22 bases between. CDR1 is MNHEY, CDR2 SVGEGT, per germline. The CDR3 DNA is TGTGCCAGCCGGATGACCGAGGAGGTTGCCCACGAGCAGTACGTC. Protein product: CASRMTEEVAHEQYV.

The CDR3 here is CASSDGLGGSTDTQYF. CDR3 in DNA: TGTGCCAGCAGTGACGGGCTCGGCGGAAGTACAGATACGCAGTATTTT. The chain joins TRBV6-4 to TRBJ2-3; unclear D gene. V lost 2 bases and J lost 3, with 15 bases in between. This CDR3 is built from 16 residues. Germline V gene sequence: CDR1 MRHNA, CDR2 SNTAGT.

A few counts support this clonotype. Here the CDR3 DNA reads TGCGCCAGCAGCTTGTCCAGGGCGGACCAAGAGACCCAGTACTTC. This sequence encodes CASSLSRADQETQYF. The chain carries TRBV5-1 and TRBJ2-5, with TRBD1 as a possible D gene (5 bases). This CDR3 contains 15 residues. Germline CDR1 reads SGHRS; CDR2 reads YFSETQ. Trimming took off 1 base at V and 0 bases at J, with 10 bases between the two ends.

This clonotype has just a few counts. This sequence joins TRBV7-2 and TRBJ2-7; 11 nucleotides agree with TRBD2. Germline V gene lookup returns CDR1 SGHTA and CDR2 FQGNSA. This CDR3 is built from 15 residues. V shed 1 base, J shed 7 bases, and the junction held 6 bases outside the gene matches. The CDR3 sequence: CASSLGTSGGNEQYV. The CDR3, as DNA: TGTGCCAGCAGCTTAGGAACTAGCGGGGGTAATGAGCAGTACGTC.

This clonotype occurred many times. The V call is TRBV4-3, the J call TRBJ2-4, with D uncertain. This CDR3 spans 13 amino acids. CDR1 and CDR2 (germline): LGHNA, YSLEER. V lost 1 base and J 5 bases, leaving 6 bases between the germline ends. CDR3: CASSQGQQNIQYF. The CDR3 DNA sequence: TGCGCCAGCAGCCAAGGGCAGCAAAACATTCAGTACTTC.

This sequence joins TRBV20-1 and TRBJ2-1; D gene uncertain. The V and J ends lost 5 bases and 4 bases respectively, with 9 bases between them. Germline-derived CDR1 and CDR2 are DFQATT and SNEGSKA (reference sequence). This CDR3 spans 12 amino acids. This CDR3 reads CSAGPGYNEQFF. For the CDR3, the DNA is TGCAGTGCTGGCCCCGGGTACAATGAGCAGTTCTTC.

The rearrangement joins TRBV7-2 to TRBJ2-7; perhaps TRBD1 as D (6 bases). The V end was cut by 2 bases, the J end by 1 base, with 9 bases between. This CDR3 is 14 amino acids long. From germline, CDR1 is SGHTA and CDR2 FQGNSA. As DNA, the CDR3 is TGTGCCAGCAGCTTACAGGGGACGTCCTACGAGCAGTACTTC. It codes for CASSLQGTSYEQYF.

The chain recombines TRBV6-1 with TRBJ2-2; D is perhaps TRBD2 (5 bases). With 10 bases removed from V and 4 bases from J, the gap between germline ends came to 40 bases. CDR3 size: 22 residues. Germline V gene data show CDR1 as MNHNS and CDR2 as SASEGT. CDR3 bases: TGTGCCACTGTCTTTCGGGCTCGCTTCGGAATAATGTATCGGGGTTGCACCGGGGAGCTGTTTTTT. Protein: CATVFRARFGIMYRGCTGELFF.

This clonotype was detected only a few times. The genes are TRBV2 and TRBJ1-6; 9 positions agree with TRBD1. Germline values: CDR1 SNHLY, CDR2 FYNNEI. The CDR3 totals 14 residues. V dropped 7 bases and J dropped 10; count of bases not matched to a gene: 8. The CDR3 loop is CASTPGQGDSPLHF. CDR3 nucleotides: TGTGCCAGCACCCCGGGACAGGGAGACTCACCCCTCCACTTT.

The table lists this clonotype with a few counts. The chain recombines TRBV27 with TRBJ2-7; TRBD2 might be the D (5 bases). Per germline, CDR1 MNHEY and CDR2 SMNVEV (reference sequence). This CDR3 is built from 15 residues. Deletions cut 1 base from V and 5 bases from J, with 15 bases between. CDR3 sequence reads: CASSLYALAGNEQYF. The CDR3 DNA reads TGTGCCAGCAGTTTATACGCCCTAGCTGGGAACGAGCAGTACTTC.

A few counts support this clonotype. The rearrangement links TRBV5-1 to TRBJ2-1; no clear D gene. The CDR3 has 14 residues. V shed 2 bases and J shed 7 bases, with 13 bases lying between them. CDR1 and CDR2 (germline): SGHRS, YFSETQ. Written as DNA, the CDR3 is TGCGCCAGCAGCTTCGCGTTGTCAGGTAATGAGCAGTTCTTC. It codes for CASSFALSGNEQFF.

The gene calls are TRBV4-1 and TRBJ2-4; D unresolved. V was clipped by 8 bases and J by 0 bases, with 17 bases between them. Germline V CDR1 and CDR2: MGHRA, YSYEKL. CDR3 size: 16 residues. DNA of the CDR3: TGCGCCAGCCGACGGACCCCCTTTCTAGCCAAAAACATTCAGTACTTC. Its protein product is CASRRTPFLAKNIQYF.

This clonotype showed up just a few times. The V and J genes are TRBV6-5 and TRBJ1-2, with a tentative D call TRBD1 (5 bases). Germline CDR1 MNHEY, CDR2 SVGAGI. The CDR3 spans 13 residues. V was trimmed by 4 bases and J by 8 bases, leaving 14 bases between them. CDR3 coding DNA: TGTGCCAGCAGTTTCAGGCAGGGCCAGGGCTACACCTTC. Translation gives CASSFRQGQGYTF.

This clonotype was seen a handful of times. V usage is TRBV4-1 and J usage is TRBJ2-1; 9 bases match TRBD2. Germline values: CDR1 MGHRA, CDR2 YSYEKL. CDR3 size: 16 residues. With 1 base clipped from V and 6 bases from J, the junction kept 7 bases outside the gene matches. CDR3 sequence: CASSQGPAAGGNEQFF. The CDR3 DNA sequence: TGCGCCAGCAGCCAAGGCCCGGCAGCGGGGGGCAATGAGCAGTTCTTC.

This clonotype was observed a few times. V gene TRBV12-5 combines with J gene TRBJ2-3; no clear D. Trimming took 1 base from V and 1 from J, leaving 15 bases between them. CDR3 length: 17 residues. From germline, CDR1 is LGHNT and CDR2 FRNRAP. The CDR3 is CASGLAPDIGRTDTQYF. As DNA, the CDR3 is TGTGCTAGTGGTTTGGCCCCGGATATTGGCCGCACAGATACGCAGTATTTT.

The chain uses TRBV3-1 and TRBJ2-1, with 7 bases aligning to TRBD2. Unmatched junction bases numbered 3, after V lost 1 base and J lost 0 bases. The germline V gene encodes CDR1 LGHDT and CDR2 YNNKEL (reference sequence). The CDR3 is 16 amino acids. As DNA, the CDR3 is TGTGCCAGCAGCCAAGGCAGGACTAGCTCCTACAATGAGCAGTTCTTC. As protein: CASSQGRTSSYNEQFF.

This clonotype was counted between two and nine times. The chain recombines TRBV5-1 with TRBJ1-4; D might be TRBD1 (5 bases). CDR1 is SGHRS and CDR2 is YFSETQ in the germline V gene. V lost 1 base to trimming and J lost 7 bases, with 17 bases between them. The CDR3 consists of 16 residues. The CDR3 region is CASSLYRRGIGEKLFF. CDR3 sequence (DNA): TGCGCCAGCAGCTTGTATCGGCGGGGCATTGGTGAAAAACTGTTTTTT.

The V gene is TRBV7-2, the J gene TRBJ1-2; 7 positions agree with TRBD1. CDR3 size: 13 residues. V lost 6 bases to trimming and J lost 3 bases; unmatched junction nucleotides: 4. Germline V gene data show CDR1 as SGHTA and CDR2 as FQGNSA. The CDR3 here is CASRFDRDYGYTF. The CDR3 DNA reads as TGTGCCAGCAGATTCGACAGGGACTATGGCTACACCTTC. The whole variable domain, remainder taken from reference TRBV7-2 and TRBJ1-2, is GAGVSQSPSNKVTEKGKDVELRCDPISGHTALYWYRQSLGQGLEFLIYFQGNSAPDKSGLPSDRFSAERTGGSVSTLTIQRTQQEDSAVYLCASRFDRDYGYTFGSGTRLTVV.

The rearrangement joins TRBV6-5 to TRBJ2-7; TRBD1 might be the D (6 bases). Deletions cut 2 bases from V and 3 bases from J, with 20 bases between. Germline assignment: CDR1 MNHEY and CDR2 SVGAGI. This CDR3 is 17 amino acids long. The CDR3 bases are TGTGCCAGCAGTTACCCCCAGCTAGGGGGTTCAAACTACGAGCAGTACTTC. Encoded protein: CASSYPQLGGSNYEQYF.

This clonotype has a handful of counts. This chain uses TRBV12-3 or TRBV12-4 with TRBJ1-1; D possibly corresponds to TRBD1 (6 bases). The CDR3 loop spans 15 amino acids. The V gene lost 6 bases and the J gene lost 10 bases, with 24 bases spanning the gap. The CDR3 DNA is TGTGCCAGCAGCCGTGACCTCCGGGGGCCGAGGGTAGCTTTCTTT. This translates into CASSRDLRGPRVAFF.

This clonotype was counted only a few times. The rearrangement uses TRBV28 and TRBJ2-7, with D uncertain. V shed 2 bases and J shed 6 bases, with 8 bases lying between them. The CDR3 has 12 residues. From germline, CDR1 is MDHEN and CDR2 SYDVKM. The CDR3 DNA follows: TGTGCCAGCAGTTTAAAGGGATTCGAGCAGTACGTC. This encodes CASSLKGFEQYV.

The chain carries TRBV4-3 and TRBJ2-1; 7 bases line up with TRBD1. The CDR3 is made up of 14 amino acids. The V and J ends lost 4 bases and 8 bases, in that order; junction bases with no gene match: 8. Looked up from germline, CDR1 is LGHNA and CDR2 is YSLEER. CDR3 nucleotide sequence: TGCGCCAGCAGCCGGTCCCGGGACAGCTATGAGCAGTTCTTC. Protein sequence: CASSRSRDSYEQFF.

This clonotype was seen more than once but under ten times. V usage is TRBV6-2 or TRBV6-3 and J usage is TRBJ2-5; D remains unclear. CDR3 size: 12 residues. Trimming cost V 8 bases and J 5 bases, with 12 bases left between them. CDR1 and CDR2 from the germline V gene are MNHEY and SVGEGT. DNA of the CDR3: TGTGCCAGCGCGCAAGACGGGGAGACCCAGTACTTC. It codes for CASAQDGETQYF.

This clonotype was counted at least ten times. The chain is built from TRBV5-1 and TRBJ2-1; TRBD2 aligns across 8 bases. CDR3 length: 14 residues. V lost 0 bases, J lost 15 bases, and 11 bases stayed unmatched. Germline CDR1 and CDR2: SGHRS and YFSETQ. The chain's CDR3 is CASSLGPGLVIPFF. In DNA, the CDR3 is TGCGCCAGCAGCTTGGGACCGGGACTAGTAATTCCGTTCTTC.

J is TRBJ2-2 and V is TRBV24-1, with no clear D. This CDR3 contains 14 residues. CDR1 is KGHDR and CDR2 is SFDVKD in the germline V gene. V was shortened by 3 bases and J by 6 bases, with 10 bases between the two germline ends. This chain's CDR3 is CATSDPFPPGELFF. The CDR3, as DNA: TGTGCCACCAGTGATCCCTTCCCGCCCGGGGAGCTGTTTTTT.

This clonotype was counted a few times. This chain uses TRBV7-2 with TRBJ2-5; D ambiguous. Germline V lookup: CDR1 SGHTA, CDR2 FQGNSA. The CDR3 has 12 amino acids. V lost 2 bases to trimming and J lost 5 bases, with 6 bases between them. CDR3 sequence (DNA): TGTGCCAGCAGCTTATACCGGGAGACCCAGTACTTC. It yields the protein CASSLYRETQYF.